This TCR beta chain was sequenced during a study of response to subunit inactivated influenza vaccine. The CDR3 is 15 amino acids. Germline lookup yields CDR1 SEHNR and CDR2 FQNEAQ (reference sequence). The J segment lost 9 bases and the V segment lost 6 bases, leaving 12 bases of the junction unmatched. MiXCR was run by TCRdb on the RT-PCR reads, yielding one entry per CDR3 protein. The sample shows 750,000 to 850,000 distinct CDR3 sequences, around 20% of them seen only once. Only a few counts were recorded for this clonotype. This chain connects TRBV7-9 to TRBJ2-1; 9 positions match TRBD1. The clonotype comes from a man aged 45 to 65 who received an inactivated influenza vaccine. The sample was PBMCs from blood, taken 4 to 6 days after vaccination. CDR3 in DNA: TGTGCCAGCAGGACAGGGGGGGACGATGGGCGTGAGCAGTTCTTC. Translation: CASRTGGDDGREQFF.